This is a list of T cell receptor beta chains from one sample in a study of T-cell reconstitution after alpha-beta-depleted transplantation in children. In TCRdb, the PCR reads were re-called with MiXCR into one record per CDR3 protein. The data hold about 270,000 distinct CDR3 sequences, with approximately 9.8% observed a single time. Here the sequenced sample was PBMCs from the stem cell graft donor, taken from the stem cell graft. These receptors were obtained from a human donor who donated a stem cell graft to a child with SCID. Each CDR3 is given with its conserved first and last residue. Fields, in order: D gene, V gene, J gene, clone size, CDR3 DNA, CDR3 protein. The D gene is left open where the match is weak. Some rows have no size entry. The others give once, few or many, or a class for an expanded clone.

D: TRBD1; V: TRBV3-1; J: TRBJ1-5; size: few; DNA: TGTGCCAGCAGCCAAGAAGACAGGGCGGGCAATCAGCCCCAGCATTTT; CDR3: CASSQEDRAGNQPQHF
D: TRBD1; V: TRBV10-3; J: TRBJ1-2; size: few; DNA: TGTGCCACCCACAGGGGATCAGACTATGGCTACACCTTC; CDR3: CATHRGSDYGYTF
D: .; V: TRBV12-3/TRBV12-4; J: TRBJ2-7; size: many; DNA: TGTGCCAGCGGGATCTGGGAGCAGTACTTC; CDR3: CASGIWEQYF
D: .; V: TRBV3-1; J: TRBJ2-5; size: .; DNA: TGTGCCAGCAGCCAAGAGGGTACTACCTCGGGAGAGACCCAGTACTTC; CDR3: CASSQEGTTSGETQYF
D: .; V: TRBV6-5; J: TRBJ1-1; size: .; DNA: TGTGCCAGCGGTCAGGGAGGTGCTGAAGATTTCTTT; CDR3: CASGQGGAEDFF
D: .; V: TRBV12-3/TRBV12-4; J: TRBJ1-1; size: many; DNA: TGTGCCAGCAGTCCCACAGGGAACCAGAACACTGAAGCTTTCTTT; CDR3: CASSPTGNQNTEAFF
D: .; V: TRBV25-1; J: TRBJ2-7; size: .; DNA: TGTGCCAGCAGTGTCGGACAGACGGTCGAGCAGTACTTC; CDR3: CASSVGQTVEQYF
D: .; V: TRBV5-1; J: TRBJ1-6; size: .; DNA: TGCGCCAGCAGCTTGGTAGGTTCGGCCCCTGGGCTCCTCCACTTT; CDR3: CASSLVGSAPGLLHF
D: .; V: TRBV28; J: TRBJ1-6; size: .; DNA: TGTGCCAGCAGTTTATCCGCCCTTAATTCACCCCTCCACTTT; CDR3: CASSLSALNSPLHF
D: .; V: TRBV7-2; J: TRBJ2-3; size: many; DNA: TGTGCCAGCAGCACCGCACCGGGGAGACTCACAGATACGCAGTATTTT; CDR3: CASSTAPGRLTDTQYF
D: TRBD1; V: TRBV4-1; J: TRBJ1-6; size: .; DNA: TGCGCCAGCAGCTTAAGGGGACAGGATAATTCACCCCTCCACTTT; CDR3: CASSLRGQDNSPLHF
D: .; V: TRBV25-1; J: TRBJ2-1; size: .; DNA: TGTGCCAGCAGTGACCTCGGTGGAGGGTCGAGCAATGAGCAGTTCTTC; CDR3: CASSDLGGGSSNEQFF
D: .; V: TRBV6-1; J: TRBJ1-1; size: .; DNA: TGTGCCAGCACCCAGTATGTGGACACTGAAGCTTTCTTT; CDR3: CASTQYVDTEAFF
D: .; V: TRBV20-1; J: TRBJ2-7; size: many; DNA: TGCAGTGCTAGAAGTCAGGGGTTTACCTACGAGCAGTACTTC; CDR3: CSARSQGFTYEQYF
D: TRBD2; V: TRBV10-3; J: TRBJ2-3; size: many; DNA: TGTGCCATCAGTGAGCCCGTAACTAGCGGGGGGGATACGCAGTATTTT; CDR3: CAISEPVTSGGDTQYF
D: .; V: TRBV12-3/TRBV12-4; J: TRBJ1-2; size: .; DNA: TGTGCCAGCACGGGCGCTGGGGGGCTCTATGGCTACACCTTC; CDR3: CASTGAGGLYGYTF
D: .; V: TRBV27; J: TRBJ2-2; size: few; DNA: TGTGCCAGCAGTCCAGGGAGCACCGGGGAGCTGTTTTTT; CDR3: CASSPGSTGELFF
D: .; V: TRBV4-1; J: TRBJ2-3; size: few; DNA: TGCGCCAGCAGCCAAGATTTTGGCGGAGGGTGGACAGATACGCAGTATTTT; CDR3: CASSQDFGGGWTDTQYF
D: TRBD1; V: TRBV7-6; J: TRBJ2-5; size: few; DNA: TGTGCCAGCTACCCCGGGACAGGGAAAGAGACCCAGTACTTC; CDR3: CASYPGTGKETQYF
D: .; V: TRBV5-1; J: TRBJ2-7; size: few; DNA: TGCGCCAGCAGCTCCGGGGACTCCCGTCCCGAGCAGTACTTC; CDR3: CASSSGDSRPEQYF
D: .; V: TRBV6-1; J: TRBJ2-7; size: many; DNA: TGTGCCAGCTGTACGACAGGCCCCTACGAGCAGTACTTC; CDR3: CASCTTGPYEQYF
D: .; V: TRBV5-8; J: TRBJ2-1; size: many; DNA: TGTGCCAGCAGAGCCGGGACTCTCAATGAGCAGTTCTTC; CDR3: CASRAGTLNEQFF
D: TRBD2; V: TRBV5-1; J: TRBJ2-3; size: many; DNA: TGCGCCAGCGTTAGCGGGGGGGCACAAGATACGCAGTATTTT; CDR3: CASVSGGAQDTQYF
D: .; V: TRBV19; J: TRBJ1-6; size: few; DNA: TGTGCCAGTAGCTACAGGGAGTATTCACCCCTCCACTTT; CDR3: CASSYREYSPLHF
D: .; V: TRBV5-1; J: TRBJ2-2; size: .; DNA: TGCGCCAGCACTCTGATGCAAAACACCGGGGAGCTGTTTTTT; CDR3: CASTLMQNTGELFF
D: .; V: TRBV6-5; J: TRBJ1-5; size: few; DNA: TGTGCCAGCAGCTACGATCCAGGGCAGAATCAGCCCCAGCATTTT; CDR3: CASSYDPGQNQPQHF
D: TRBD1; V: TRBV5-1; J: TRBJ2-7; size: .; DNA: TGCGCCAGCAGCCGGGGTGAGGGACAGGGGTACGAGCAGTACTTC; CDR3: CASSRGEGQGYEQYF
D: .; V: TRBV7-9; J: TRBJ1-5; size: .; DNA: TGTGCCAGCAGCTTAGGGGCAGGGGAGAATCAGCCCCAGCATTTT; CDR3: CASSLGAGENQPQHF
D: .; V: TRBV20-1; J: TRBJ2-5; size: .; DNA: TGCAGTGCTAGAGATCGAAAGCCGACATATAGTCCCATAGAGACCCAGTACTTC; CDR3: CSARDRKPTYSPIETQYF
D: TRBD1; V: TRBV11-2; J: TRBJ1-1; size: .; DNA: TGTGCCAGCAGCGCGCGACAGGGTGGGTCCGTACCGAACACTGAAGCTTTCTTT; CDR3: CASSARQGGSVPNTEAFF
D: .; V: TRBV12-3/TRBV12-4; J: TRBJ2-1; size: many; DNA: TGTGCCAGCAGTTTAGATTCCTGGAGACAGCTCGGCTCCTACAATGAGCAGTTCTTC; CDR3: CASSLDSWRQLGSYNEQFF
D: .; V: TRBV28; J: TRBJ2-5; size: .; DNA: TGTGCCAGCAGCTCAGTTAAGACAGGTTCGCGGGAGACCCAGTACTTC; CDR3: CASSSVKTGSRETQYF
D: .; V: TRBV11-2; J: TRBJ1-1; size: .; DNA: TGTGCCAGCAGCTTAGTCAGCTCAGGGGCACTTTCAGCTTTCTTT; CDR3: CASSLVSSGALSAFF
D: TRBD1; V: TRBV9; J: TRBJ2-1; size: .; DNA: TGTGCCAGCAGCGAGACACAGGGGTCTTCCTACAATGAGCAGTTCTTC; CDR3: CASSETQGSSYNEQFF
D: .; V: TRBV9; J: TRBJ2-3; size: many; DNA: TGTGCCAGCAGCGGGAGCGTCGTTTGGGGCGGTAGCACAGATACGCAGTATTTT; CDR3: CASSGSVVWGGSTDTQYF
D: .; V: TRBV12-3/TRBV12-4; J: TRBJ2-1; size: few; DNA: TGTGCCAGCAGTTTCGGGCCCAGGGGCCCCTACAATGAGCAGTTCTTC; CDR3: CASSFGPRGPYNEQFF
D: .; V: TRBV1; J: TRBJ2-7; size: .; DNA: TGCACCAGCAGCCATTTCCAGGTTGTCTCCTACGAGCAGTACTTC; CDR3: CTSSHFQVVSYEQYF
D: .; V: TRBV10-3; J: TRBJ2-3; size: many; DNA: TGTGCCATCAGTGAGTCGGTAGATACGCAGTATTTT; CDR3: CAISESVDTQYF
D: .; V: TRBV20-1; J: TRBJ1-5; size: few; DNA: TGCAGTGCTAGCCGACCTTTTAGCAATCAGCCCCAGCATTTT; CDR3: CSASRPFSNQPQHF
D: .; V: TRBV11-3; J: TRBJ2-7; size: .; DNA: TGTGCCAGCTCCCGGTCTGTCGTCTCCGAGCAGTACTTC; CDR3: CASSRSVVSEQYF
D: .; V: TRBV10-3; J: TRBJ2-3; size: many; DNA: TGTGCCATCAGTGAAGTTCGGGGGGCGGATACGCAGTATTTT; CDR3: CAISEVRGADTQYF
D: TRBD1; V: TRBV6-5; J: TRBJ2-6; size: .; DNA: TGTGCCAGCAGTTACTCTAGTGGACAGGGATCGTCTGGGGCCAACGTCCTGACTTTC; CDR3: CASSYSSGQGSSGANVLTF
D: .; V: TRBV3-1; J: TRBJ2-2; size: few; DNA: TGTGCCAGCAGCCTATCGGTGGGCGGGGAGCTGTTTTTT; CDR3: CASSLSVGGELFF
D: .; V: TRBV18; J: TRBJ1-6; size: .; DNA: TGTGCCAGTACAGCCGACACCCAGTATAATTCACCCCTCCACTTT; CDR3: CASTADTQYNSPLHF
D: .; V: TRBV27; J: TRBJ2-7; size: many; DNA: TGTGCCAGCAGCCCTAGGGACGGTGGATCCTACGAGCAGTACTTC; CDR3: CASSPRDGGSYEQYF
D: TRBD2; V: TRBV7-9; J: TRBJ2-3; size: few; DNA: TGTGCCAGCAGCTTATTGCGGGGGGACACAGATACGCAGTATTTT; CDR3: CASSLLRGDTDTQYF
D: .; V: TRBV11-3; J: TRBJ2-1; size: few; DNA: TGTGCCAGCAGCTTAGGGAGGGAGTCCTACAATGAGCAGTTCTTC; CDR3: CASSLGRESYNEQFF
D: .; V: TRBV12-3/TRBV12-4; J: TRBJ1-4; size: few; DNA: TGTGCCAGCACCGCCGTGGGGGGGCGGGAAAAACTGTTTTTT; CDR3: CASTAVGGREKLFF
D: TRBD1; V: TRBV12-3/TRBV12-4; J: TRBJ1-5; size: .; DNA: TGTGCCAGCAGTCCCCAGGGACAGGGGAGGTTTCAGCCCCAGCATTTT; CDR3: CASSPQGQGRFQPQHF
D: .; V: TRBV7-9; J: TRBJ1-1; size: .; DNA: TGTGCCAGCCCTGGGGGGGAAACTGAAGCTTTCTTT; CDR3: CASPGGETEAFF
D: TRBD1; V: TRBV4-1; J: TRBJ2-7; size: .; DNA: TGCGCCAGCAGCCAACTCGGGACAGGGACCTACGAGCAGTACTTC; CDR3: CASSQLGTGTYEQYF
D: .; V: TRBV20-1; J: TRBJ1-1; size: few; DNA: TGCAGACAAACCAAAGGAGCGAACACTGAAGCTTTCTTT; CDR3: CRQTKGANTEAFF
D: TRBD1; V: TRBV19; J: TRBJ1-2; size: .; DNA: TGTGCCAGTAGTCCGGACAGGGTGGTGAACTATGGCTACACCTTC; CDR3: CASSPDRVVNYGYTF
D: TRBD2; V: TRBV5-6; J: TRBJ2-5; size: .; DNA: TGTGCCAGCGGGGAGGGTAAAAGGGAGACCCAGTACTTC; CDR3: CASGEGKRETQYF
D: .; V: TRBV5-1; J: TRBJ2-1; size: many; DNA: TGCGCCAGCAGCTTGGATATATCCCCGGCTTACTTC; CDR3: CASSLDISPAYF